Listed here is a single TCR beta chain. This sample stems from a study of control samples from healthy donors and cancer patients. Repertoires were generated with immunoSEQ multiplex PCR, while TCRdb's copy carries only in-frame clones and drops some. Of 150,000 or so clones in the sample, about 93% are singletons; the top ten hold approximately 4%. The sample taken for sequencing was blood. The TCR sequence derives from a woman aged 55-75 years in good health.

CDR3 sequence: CASSLGQSEDGYTF. The CDR3 DNA follows: TGTGCCAGCTCACTGGGACAGTCCGAGGATGGCTACACCTTC. The chain has TRBV18 and TRBJ1-2; TRBD1 aligns across 7 bases. CDR1 and CDR2 (germline): KGHSH, LQKENI. The CDR3 consists of 14 residues. Trimming at V came to 4 bases and at J to 6 bases, leaving 8 bases not matched to a gene. Drawing the rest from reference TRBV18 and TRBJ1-2, the complete variable domain is NAGVMQNPRHLVRRRGQEARLRCSPMKGHSHVYWYRQLPEEGLKFMVYLQKENIIDESGMPKERFSAEFPKEGPSILRIQQVVRGDSAAYFCASSLGQSEDGYTFGSGTRLTVV.